The next 15 T cell receptor beta chains were all read from a single sample in a study of identical twins. MiXCR, applied by TCRdb to the 5' RACE reads, yields one record per CDR3 protein. The table includes around 230,000 distinct CDR3 sequences, roughly 7.1% detected once. The sample was also reused in another study, on T cells expressing NK-cell markers.

The source material was CD8+ T cells sorted from blood. Receptors were obtained from a woman between 18 and 29 years old in good health.

The chain has TRBV27 and TRBJ2-5; D possibly corresponds to TRBD2 (6 bases). V lost 5 bases, J lost 1 base, and 17 bases lay in between. The CDR3 loop spans 16 amino acids. From germline, CDR1 is MNHEY and CDR2 SMNVEV (reference sequence). For the CDR3, the DNA is TGTGCCAGCAGTCCTCTCGGTCCAGCGGGCCAAGAGACCCAGTACTTC. Translated: CASSPLGPAGQETQYF.

This clonotype turned up a few times. J is TRBJ2-5 and V is TRBV29-1; 7 positions match TRBD1. The CDR3 has 13 residues. V lost 3 bases, J lost 2 bases, and 3 bases stayed unmatched. The germline CDR1 and CDR2 sequences are SQVTM and ANQGSEA. The CDR3 reads CSVDRTGQETQYF. CDR3 DNA sequence: TGCAGCGTTGATAGGACAGGACAAGAGACCCAGTACTTC. Drawing the rest from reference TRBV29-1 and TRBJ2-5, the complete variable domain is SAVISQKPSRDICQRGTSLTIQCQVDSQVTMMFWYRQQPGQSLTLIATANQGSEATYESGFVIDKFPISRPNLTFSTLTVSNMSPEDSSIYLCSVDRTGQETQYFGPGTRLLVL.

This clonotype was recorded at least ten times. The genes are TRBV12-3 or TRBV12-4 and TRBJ2-7; D possibly corresponds to TRBD2 (5 bases). There are 15 residues in the CDR3. V lost 7 bases and J 2 bases, leaving 18 bases between the germline ends. The CDR3 region is CASILRGLPTYEQYF. In DNA form, the CDR3 reads TGTGCCAGCATCCTAAGAGGGCTTCCTACCTACGAGCAGTACTTC.

The chain joins TRBV11-3 to TRBJ1-3; D unclear. Germline values: CDR1 SGHNT, CDR2 YENEEA. Trimming pared 3 bases from V and 0 bases from J, leaving 6 bases between. The CDR3 consists of 14 residues. The CDR3 region has the DNA TGTGCCAGCAGCTTCCGGGTCTCTGGAAACACCATATATTTT. This sequence encodes CASSFRVSGNTIYF.

The chain combines TRBV27 with TRBJ1-5, with D unclear. With 1 base removed from V and 11 bases from J, the gap between germline ends came to 30 bases. The CDR3 has 19 amino acids. CDR1 is MNHEY and CDR2 is SMNVEV in the germline V gene (reference sequence). CDR3 DNA sequence: TGTGCCAGCAGTTTATTCAATACGGCTGGCCGTCCGGTGGTTTTGACCCAGCATTTT. Its translation is CASSLFNTAGRPVVLTQHF.

This clonotype was observed at least ten times. V and J are TRBV7-3 and TRBJ2-1, with unresolved D. The V gene's germline CDR1 is SGHTA and CDR2 FQGTGA. The V and J ends lost 5 bases and 7 bases respectively, with 9 bases between them. This CDR3 has 12 amino acids. This CDR3 reads CASSQSRNEQFF. The DNA for the CDR3 is TGTGCCAGCAGCCAATCTCGGAATGAGCAGTTCTTC.

This rearrangement joins TRBV3-1 to TRBJ2-3; 7 bases line up with TRBD2. The CDR3 is 16 residues long. V dropped 0 bases and J dropped 4; count of bases not matched to a gene: 7. Per germline, CDR1 LGHDT and CDR2 YNNKEL (reference sequence). Here the CDR3 reads CASSQDNGGFSDTQYF. The DNA of the CDR3 is TGTGCCAGCAGCCAAGATAACGGGGGGTTTTCAGATACGCAGTATTTT.

This clonotype has ten or more counts. The J gene is TRBJ2-3, the V gene TRBV2; D is perhaps TRBD2 (6 bases). The CDR3 runs to 14 residues. Trimming removed 9 bases at V and 2 bases at J, with 15 bases between. Germline CDR1 SNHLY, CDR2 FYNNEI. The CDR3 DNA follows: TGTGCCAGTGGAGGGGACGGACTCACAGATACGCAGTATTTT. Translating it yields CASGGDGLTDTQYF.

This chain connects TRBV2 to TRBJ1-1; no definite D call. Germline CDR1 SNHLY, CDR2 FYNNEI. The CDR3 is made up of 10 amino acids. Trimming took 8 bases from V and 8 from J, leaving 9 bases between them. CDR3 DNA sequence: TGTGCCAGCGGAGAGCGGGAAGCTTTCTTT. It encodes CASGEREAFF.

In regard to this clonotype: An end of the junction differs from the germline gene, which may be a read error. The chain is built from TRBV3-1 and TRBJ2-5; 8 positions agree with TRBD2. Germline CDR1 reads LGHDT; CDR2 reads YNNKEL (reference sequence). The CDR3 has 17 residues. The CDR3 region has the DNA TGTGCCTGCAGCCAGGAAAATAGCGGGAAGTACCAAGAGACCCAGTACTTC. It specifies CACSQENSGKYQETQYF.

This clonotype was seen at least ten times. This rearrangement joins TRBV29-1 to TRBJ1-4; a weak D match, TRBD1 (6 bases). From germline, CDR1 is SQVTM and CDR2 ANQGSEA. The CDR3 has 13 residues. Trimming took off 6 bases at V and 7 bases at J, with 15 bases between the two ends. The CDR3, as DNA: TGCAGCGTGCGGGGACAAGAGGTTGAAAAACTGTTTTTT. Amino acid sequence: CSVRGQEVEKLFF.

There are many counts of this clonotype. The V and J genes are TRBV12-3 or TRBV12-4 and TRBJ1-1; D gene uncertain. V gave up 1 base and J gave up 4 bases, with 7 bases separating them. The CDR3 runs 13 residues. CDR3 in DNA: TGTGCCAGCAGTTTAGGCAGAGGCACTGAAGCTTTCTTT. This gives the protein CASSLGRGTEAFF.

This clonotype was seen repeatedly, ten times or more. The V and J genes are TRBV9 and TRBJ1-3; D ambiguous. Germline assignment: CDR1 SGDLS and CDR2 YYNGEE. The CDR3 has 12 residues. V dropped 8 bases and J dropped 0 bases, with 6 bases sitting between them. CDR3 nucleotides: TGTGCCAGTTCCGACTCTGGAAACACCATATATTTT. This codes for CASSDSGNTIYF. The full variable domain, completed using reference TRBV9 and TRBJ1-3, is DSGVTQTPKHLITATGQRVTLRCSPRSGDLSVYWYQQSLDQGLQFLIQYYNGEERAKGNILERFSAQQFPDLHSELNLSSLELGDSALYFCASSDSGNTIYFGEGSWLTVV.

This clonotype occurred many times. The V and J genes are TRBV5-5 and TRBJ2-5; D unresolved. This CDR3 region has 14 residues. Trimming shortened V by 6 bases and J by 5 bases, and 17 bases separated the two germline ends. Germline V gene sequence: CDR1 SGHKS, CDR2 YYEKEE (reference sequence). As DNA, the CDR3 is TGTGCCAGCACAAATCCAGAGGTCAGGGAGACCCAGTACTTC. Translated, it gives CASTNPEVRETQYF.

This clonotype turned up a few times. This chain's CDR3 is CSVKLADDSYEQYF. CDR3 bases: TGCAGCGTTAAACTAGCGGATGATTCCTACGAGCAGTACTTC. The chain uses TRBV29-1 and TRBJ2-7, with 8 bases fitting TRBD2. In germline, CDR1 is SQVTM, CDR2 ANQGSEA. CDR3 length: 14 residues. V lost 5 bases to trimming and J lost 1 base; unmatched junction nucleotides: 7.